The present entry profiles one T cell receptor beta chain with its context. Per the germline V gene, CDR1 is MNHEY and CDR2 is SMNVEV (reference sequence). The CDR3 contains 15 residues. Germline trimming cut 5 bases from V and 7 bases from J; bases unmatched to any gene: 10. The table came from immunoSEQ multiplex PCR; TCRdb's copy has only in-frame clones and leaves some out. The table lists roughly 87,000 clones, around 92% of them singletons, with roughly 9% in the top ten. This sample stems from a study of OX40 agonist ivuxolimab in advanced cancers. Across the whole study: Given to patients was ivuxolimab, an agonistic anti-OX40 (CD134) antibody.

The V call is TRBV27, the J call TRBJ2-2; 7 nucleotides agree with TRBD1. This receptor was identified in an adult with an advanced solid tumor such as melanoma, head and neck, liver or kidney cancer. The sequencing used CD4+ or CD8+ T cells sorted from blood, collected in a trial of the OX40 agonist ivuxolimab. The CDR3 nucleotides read TGTGCCAGCAGTCCCGGACAGGTCTATATCGGGGAGCTGTTTTTT. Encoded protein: CASSPGQVYIGELFF.